Detailed here is one T cell receptor beta chain. Its antigen remains unidentified. Trimming stripped 5 bases from V and 2 bases from J, with 7 bases between. Germline V lookup: CDR1 LNHDA, CDR2 SQIVND (reference sequence). The CDR3 covers 13 residues. The data stem from a study of cytomegalovirus exposure and HLA in healthy donors. Background on the study: A prior study identified just under 120 million unique TCR beta sequences from about 179 million T cells.

Study conclusions and caveats: Per a later analysis, HLA-associated TCR beta chains showed more clonal expansion than other, equally common TCR beta chains.

13 Jbeta primers and 60 Vbeta primers were used for the PCR. Data came from immunoSEQ multiplex PCR; TCRdb stores just in-frame clones and leaves some out. Of roughly 120,000 clones listed, 60% to 85% were seen once; the top ten hold 1.6%. The material sequenced was PBMCs. This receptor was taken from a young woman in good health and CMV-seronegative. The chain carries TRBV19 and TRBJ1-3, with D uncertain. CDR3 loop: CASSPLTGNTIYF. The CDR3 region has the DNA TGTGCCAGTAGTCCTCTAACTGGAAACACCATATATTTT.